This T cell receptor (beta chain) comes out of a study of CD8+ T cells in alopecia areata. The sample's treatment: oral pan-JAK inhibitor, 5-10 mg twice daily. Extracted RNA was reverse transcribed into cDNA, the sequencing template. Profiling relied on immunoSEQ multiplex PCR, and the TCRdb table lists in-frame clones only, not all of them. Of roughly 180,000 clones listed, around 51% were seen once; the top ten hold roughly a tenth. Germline V CDR1 and CDR2: SNHLY, FYNNEI. V was pared by 4 bases and J by 4 bases, with 10 bases between. The CDR3 is 13 amino acids. V gene TRBV2 combines with J gene TRBJ2-5, with D perhaps TRBD2 (5 bases). This specimen consisted of CD8+ T cells sorted from blood, obtained at week 52, from a patient treated with tofacitinib. This TCR was recovered from a human donor with alopecia areata. The CDR3 region has the DNA TGTGCCAGCAGTGTCATAGGAGGAGAGACCCAGTACTTC. Its translation is CASSVIGGETQYF.